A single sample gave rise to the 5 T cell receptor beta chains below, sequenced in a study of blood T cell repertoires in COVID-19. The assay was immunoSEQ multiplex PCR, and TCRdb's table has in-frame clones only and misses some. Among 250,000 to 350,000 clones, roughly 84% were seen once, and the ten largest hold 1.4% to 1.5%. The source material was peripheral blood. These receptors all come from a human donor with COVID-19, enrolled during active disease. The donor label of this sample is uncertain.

Written as DNA, the CDR3 is TGTGCCAGCTCACCGGGCAGGGGGGACACCGGGGAGCTGTTTTTT. Translation: CASSPGRGDTGELFF. V usage is TRBV18 and J usage is TRBJ2-2; tentative D call: TRBD1 (7 bases). CDR3 length: 15 residues. Trimming cost V 3 bases and J 3 bases, with 11 bases left between them. Germline CDR1 reads KGHSH; CDR2 reads LQKENI.

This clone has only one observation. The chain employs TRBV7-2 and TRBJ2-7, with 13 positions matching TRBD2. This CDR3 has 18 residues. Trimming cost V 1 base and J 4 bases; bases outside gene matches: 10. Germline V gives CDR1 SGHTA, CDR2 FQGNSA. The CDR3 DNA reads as TGTGCCAGCAGCTTAGAAACCGGGACTAGCGGGGCCAGGTACGAGCAGTACTTC. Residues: CASSLETGTSGARYEQYF.

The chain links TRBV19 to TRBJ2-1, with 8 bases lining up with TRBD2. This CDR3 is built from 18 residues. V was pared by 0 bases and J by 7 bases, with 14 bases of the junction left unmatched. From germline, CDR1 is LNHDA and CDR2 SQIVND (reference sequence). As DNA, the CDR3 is TGTGCCAGTAGTATAGATCTGTCTAGCGGGTCCCTTCGAAATGAGCAGTTCTTC. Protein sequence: CASSIDLSSGSLRNEQFF.

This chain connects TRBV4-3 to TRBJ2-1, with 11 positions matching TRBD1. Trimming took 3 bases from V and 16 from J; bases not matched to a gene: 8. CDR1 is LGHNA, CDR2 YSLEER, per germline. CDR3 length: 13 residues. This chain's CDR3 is CASSQSKDRGQFF. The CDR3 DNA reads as TGCGCCAGCAGCCAGTCTAAGGACAGGGGGCAATTCTTC.

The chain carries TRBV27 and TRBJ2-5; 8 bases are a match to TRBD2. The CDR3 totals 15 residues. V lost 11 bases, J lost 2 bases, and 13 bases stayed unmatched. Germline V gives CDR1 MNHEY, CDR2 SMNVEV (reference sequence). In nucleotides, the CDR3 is TGTGCCCCCGCGAGGTTGCGGGAGGCTCAAGAGACCCAGTACTTC. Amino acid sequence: CAPARLREAQETQYF.